Given below is one T cell receptor (beta chain) in context. Antigen unknown. Using immunoSEQ multiplex PCR, the repertoire was profiled, and TCRdb retains in-frame clones only, with some absent. The sample holds 72,000 or so clones, roughly 80% seen once. If patients had autoimmune disease history or systemic immunosuppression, they were excluded. The sample belongs to a study of OX40 agonist ivuxolimab in advanced cancers. About the study: Patients with prior anti-PD-1, anti-PD-L1 or anti-CTLA-4 therapy were eligible; less than 50% had some. Overall study results and limits: Within 6 weeks, CD4+ and CD8+ blood T cells expanded clonally at 0.1 to 3.0 mg/kg.

CDR3 length: 18 residues. Germline assignment: CDR1 SEHNR and CDR2 FQNEAQ (reference sequence). The junction had 16 bases not matched to a gene; V was cut back by 1 base and J by 4 bases. The source of this sequence is an adult with an advanced solid tumor such as melanoma, head and neck, liver or kidney cancer. Sequencing used CD4+ or CD8+ T cells sorted from blood, obtained in a trial of the OX40 agonist ivuxolimab. The chain combines TRBV7-9 with TRBJ2-7, with 7 bases aligning to TRBD1. The CDR3 reads CASSLVRGMPGGAYEQYF. CDR3 nucleotides: TGTGCCAGCAGCTTAGTTAGAGGGATGCCAGGGGGTGCGTACGAGCAGTACTTC.